Each of the 17 T cell receptor beta chains below was sequenced from the same sample in a study of shared T cell receptors in the human thymus. The assay was immunoSEQ multiplex PCR, and TCRdb's table has in-frame clones only and misses some. This table holds about 380,000 clones, 95% found once. The sample was thymocytes. The source of these receptors is a human donor.

This clone has just one count. This chain uses TRBV15 with TRBJ2-5, with a possible D match to TRBD2 (6 bases). The V and J ends lost 1 base and 1 base respectively, with 19 bases between them. The length of the CDR3 is 18 residues. CDR1 is LNHNV and CDR2 is YYDKDF in the germline V gene (reference sequence). DNA for the CDR3: TGTGCCACCAGCAGAGGCCCCGGAGGGGCGGACCCCCAAGAGACCCAGTACTTC. Translation gives CATSRGPGGADPQETQYF.

J is TRBJ2-7 and V is TRBV7-8, with D maybe TRBD1 (5 bases). V shed 1 base and J shed 3 bases, with 16 bases lying between them. The CDR3 contains 16 residues. CDR1 SGHVS and CDR2 FQNEAQ come from the germline V gene. Here the CDR3 reads CASSLDLGALFYEQYF. CDR3 bases: TGTGCCAGCAGCTTAGACCTAGGGGCCCTCTTCTACGAGCAGTACTTC.

The V gene is TRBV7-9, the J gene TRBJ2-6; D is unclear. The length of the CDR3 is 16 residues. Germline CDR1 SEHNR, CDR2 FQNEAQ (reference sequence). The V end was cut by 5 bases, the J end by 4 bases, with 15 bases between. The DNA of the CDR3 is TGTGCCAGCAGCCACCTGTGGGGAAAGGGGGCCAACGTCCTGACTTTC. Translating it yields CASSHLWGKGANVLTF.

The rearrangement links TRBV5-8 to TRBJ2-7; TRBD1 aligns across 8 bases. The CDR3 sequence is 15 residues long. Germline V gene sequence: CDR1 SGHTS, CDR2 YDEGEE. The V and J ends lost 1 base and 4 bases, in that order; junction bases with no gene match: 7. The CDR3 reads CASSLLETGAYEQYF. The CDR3 DNA is TGTGCCAGCAGCTTGTTGGAGACAGGGGCGTACGAGCAGTACTTC.

The J gene is TRBJ1-1, the V gene TRBV15; 9 bases fit TRBD1. The CDR3 loop spans 15 amino acids. V lost 2 bases to trimming and J lost 2 bases; unmatched junction nucleotides: 3. CDR1 and CDR2 from the germline V gene are LNHNV and YYDKDF (reference sequence). This CDR3 is CATSRWGQGNTEAFF. The DNA for the CDR3 is TGTGCCACCAGCAGATGGGGACAGGGTAACACTGAAGCTTTCTTT.

J is TRBJ2-3 and V is TRBV6-1, with 8 positions matching TRBD1. Trimming took 0 bases from V and 0 from J; bases not matched to a gene: 11. The CDR3 has 19 residues. Germline V gene sequence: CDR1 MNHNS, CDR2 SASEGT. The CDR3 sequence: CASSEARQGAPFSTDTQYF. CDR3 nucleotide sequence: TGTGCCAGCAGTGAAGCTCGGCAGGGGGCTCCTTTTAGCACAGATACGCAGTATTTT.

The V call is TRBV30, the J call TRBJ2-1; TRBD2 matches 9 bases. Germline trimming cut 0 bases from V and 0 bases from J; bases unmatched to any gene: 12. This CDR3 has 19 amino acids. The V gene's germline CDR1 is GTSNPN and CDR2 SVGIG (reference sequence). CDR3 coding DNA: TGTGCCTGGAGTGTACTCGGTAGCGGGAGTCCTATCTCCTACAATGAGCAGTTCTTC. Translation gives CAWSVLGSGSPISYNEQFF.

This clone was found once. The chain joins TRBV7-2 to TRBJ1-4; no clear D gene. With 3 bases removed from V and 1 base from J, the gap between germline ends came to 15 bases. CDR3 length: 17 residues. Germline CDR1 is SGHTA and CDR2 is FQGNSA. The CDR3 DNA reads TGTGCCAGCAGCTTTGGCCTACTGGATGGAACTAATGAAAAACTGTTTTTT. Amino acid sequence: CASSFGLLDGTNEKLFF.

V gene TRBV5-6 combines with J gene TRBJ1-1; the D is unclear. V gave up 1 base and J gave up 6 bases, with 19 bases separating them. Per germline, CDR1 SGHDT and CDR2 YYEEEE. This CDR3 comprises 16 residues. The CDR3 bases are TGTGCCAGCAGCTTGCCCACTGGTCTCCAGGTCCCTGAAGCTTTCTTT. Translated, it gives CASSLPTGLQVPEAFF.

This rearrangement joins TRBV5-6 to TRBJ2-7; possible D gene TRBD1, 5 bases. The germline gives CDR1 SGHDT, CDR2 YYEEEE. V was shortened by 2 bases and J by 5 bases, with 8 bases between the two germline ends. CDR3 length: 12 amino acids. The CDR3 nucleotides read TGTGCCAGCAGCTTCAGGGATCACGAGCAGTACTTC. Encoded protein: CASSFRDHEQYF.

The genes are TRBV21-1 and TRBJ1-1; TRBD1 is the table's D call, not checked against the DNA. TRBV21-1 is labeled a pseudogene. The CDR3 is 17 amino acids. As DNA, the CDR3 is TGTGCCAGCACCAAGCAGGAGCGGGACAGGGAAAACACTGAAGCTTTCTTT. Amino acids: CASTKQERDRENTEAFF.

The rearrangement links TRBV5-5 to TRBJ2-7; the match to TRBD2 covers 10 bases. Germline trimming cut 1 base from V and 4 bases from J; bases unmatched to any gene: 8. CDR1 is SGHKS, CDR2 YYEKEE, per germline (reference sequence). CDR3 size: 16 residues. DNA of the CDR3: TGTGCCAGCAGCTTGAGGAGGGGACTAGCGCCATACGAGCAGTACTTC. Its translation is CASSLRRGLAPYEQYF.

This chain uses TRBV7-2 with TRBJ1-5; tentative D call: TRBD1 (5 bases). The CDR3 runs to 15 residues. V lost 3 bases to trimming and J lost 6 bases, with 15 bases between them. The germline gives CDR1 SGHTA, CDR2 FQGNSA. The CDR3 region is CASSFWQGKGQPQHF. DNA for the CDR3: TGTGCCAGCAGCTTTTGGCAGGGTAAGGGTCAGCCCCAGCATTTT. Using reference TRBV7-2 and TRBJ1-5 for the parts outside the CDR3, the full variable domain is GAGVSQSPSNKVTEKGKDVELRCDPISGHTALYWYRQSLGQGLEFLIYFQGNSAPDKSGLPSDRFSAERTGGSVSTLTIQRTQQEDSAVYLCASSFWQGKGQPQHFGDGTRLSIL.

The chain is built from TRBV5-1 and TRBJ2-3; D not resolved. This CDR3 spans 15 amino acids. The V gene's germline CDR1 is SGHRS and CDR2 YFSETQ. Trimming removed 0 bases at V and 6 bases at J, with 14 bases between. The CDR3, as DNA: TGCGCCAGCAGCTTGGCCGGCGGTCTGACGGATACGCAGTATTTT. Translation gives CASSLAGGLTDTQYF.

The CDR3 here is CASSFLLGRASSGNTIYF. The DNA of the CDR3 is TGTGCCAGCAGCTTCCTGCTGGGCAGAGCGAGTTCTGGAAACACCATATATTTT. The V and J genes are TRBV7-6 and TRBJ1-3; no clear D gene. Germline V gene data show CDR1 as SGHVS and CDR2 as FNYEAQ. The germline V and J ends were trimmed by 3 bases and 1 base, with 19 bases remaining between them. This CDR3 is 18 amino acids long. The variable domain in full, completed from reference TRBV7-6 and TRBJ1-3, reads GAGVSQSPRYKVTKRGQDVALRCDPISGHVSLYWYRQALGQGPEFLTYFNYEAQQDKSGLPNDRFSAERPEGSISTLTIQRTEQRDSAMYRCASSFLLGRASSGNTIYFGEGSWLTVV.

This chain joins TRBV4-2 and TRBJ2-5, with D perhaps TRBD2 (5 bases). The CDR3 length is 13 residues. Germline V gene data show CDR1 as LGHNA and CDR2 as YNFKEQ. Deletions cut 2 bases from V and 5 bases from J, with 9 bases between. CDR3: CASSQIALETQYF. The CDR3 coding sequence is TGTGCCAGCAGCCAAATAGCGCTCGAGACCCAGTACTTC.

This clone has just one count. V gene TRBV28 combines with J gene TRBJ1-5, with 10 nucleotides matching TRBD1. From germline, CDR1 is MDHEN and CDR2 SYDVKM. The V and J ends lost 5 bases and 6 bases, in that order; junction bases with no gene match: 13. The CDR3 loop spans 17 amino acids. CDR3 DNA: TGTGCCAGCAGTCATATCCCTTCCGGGACAGGGGTTCAGCCCCAGCATTTT. Translation gives CASSHIPSGTGVQPQHF.